The 20 T cell receptor beta chains given below trace back to one sample, sequenced in a study of tumor-infiltrating lymphocytes in primary liver carcinoma. With around 500 ng total RNA as template and a constant-region primer, TCR beta cDNA was made. Three nested multiplex PCR rounds, a slightly modified ARM-PCR, produced the libraries for TCR beta. Use of TRBV1-TRBV30 forward primers with a C-beta reverse primer characterized the first two PCR rounds, which lasted about 9 cycles each. MiXCR, applied by TCRdb to the multiplex PCR reads, yields one record per CDR3 protein. Among about 310,000 distinct CDR3 sequences, roughly two thirds were seen once, and the ten largest hold approximately 9%. Unsorted whole blood supplied the RNA, and germline DNA was extracted too. Sequenced: peripheral blood. These receptors originate from a man aged 35 to 55 with primary liver carcinoma and hepatitis B virus infection.

Points on this clonotype: Relative to the germline gene, one junction end is altered; a read error may explain this. The V call is TRBV5-6, the J call TRBJ2-7; 9 bases match TRBD1. The CDR3 contains 16 residues. From germline, CDR1 is SGHDT and CDR2 YYEEEE. CDR3 sequence reads: CASSHNPGQGENEQYF. CDR3 sequence (DNA): TGCGCCAGCAGCCATAACCCGGGACAGGGTGAAAACGAGCAGTACTTC.

Concerning this clonotype: This may arise from a read error, as a much more abundant clone is one base away. V and J are TRBV6-1 and TRBJ2-4; 13 positions agree with TRBD2. This CDR3 region has 18 residues. Germline-derived CDR1 and CDR2 are MNHNS and SASEGT. CDR3 residues: CASSGRTSGSSGKNIHYF. CDR3 nucleotides: TGTGCCAGCAGTGGACGGACTAGCGGGAGTTCGGGCAAAAACATTCACTACTTC.

There are many counts of this clonotype. This CDR3 reads CSVGPGVYEQYF. As DNA, the CDR3 is TGCAGCGTGGGGCCAGGGGTCTACGAGCAGTACTTC. J is TRBJ2-7 and V is TRBV29-1; tentative D call: TRBD1 (6 bases). Germline V gives CDR1 SQVTM, CDR2 ANQGSEA. The CDR3 is 12 amino acids. Trimming removed 6 bases from V and 3 bases from J, with 12 bases in between.

Turning to this clonotype: A much larger clone differs from this one at a single base, so this may be a read error. The chain couples TRBV6-6 to TRBJ1-1, with D tentatively TRBD1 (5 bases). Germline V gene sequence: CDR1 MNHNY, CDR2 SVGAGI (reference sequence). The CDR3 is made up of 13 amino acids. CDR3 loop: CASRVKGSTEVFF. In DNA form, the CDR3 reads TGTGCCAGCAGGGTAAAGGGGAGCACTGAAGTTTTCTTT.

Regarding this clonotype: A single base separates this from a much larger clone, so it may be a read error. V usage is TRBV6-6 and J usage is TRBJ2-7; D call uncertain. CDR1 and CDR2 (germline): MNHNY, SVGAGI (reference sequence). CDR3 length: 11 amino acids. The CDR3 protein is CTSSSPLEQYF. The DNA of the CDR3 is TGTACCAGCAGTTCCCCTCTCGAGCAGTACTTC.

J is TRBJ2-1 and V is TRBV11-2; a possible D gene is TRBD1 (5 bases). Trimming removed 6 bases from V and 10 bases from J, with 16 bases in between. This CDR3 region has 13 residues. The V gene's germline CDR1 is SGHAT and CDR2 FQNNGV. The CDR3 sequence: CASRSPKGSEQFF. Written as DNA, the CDR3 is TGTGCCAGCAGATCCCCTAAGGGGTCGGAGCAGTTCTTC.

This clonotype was counted ten times or more. This chain joins TRBV6-5 and TRBJ1-2; D not resolved. CDR1 is MNHEY, CDR2 SVGAGI, per germline. The V and J ends lost 5 bases and 3 bases respectively, with 10 bases between them. The CDR3 contains 13 residues. This CDR3 reads CASSQRPDYGYTF. The CDR3, as DNA: TGTGCCAGCAGTCAGAGACCGGACTATGGCTACACCTTC.

This sequence joins TRBV11-2 and TRBJ2-7; D not resolved. This CDR3 is built from 16 residues. Trimming took off 5 bases at V and 7 bases at J, with 24 bases between the two ends. Germline CDR1 is SGHAT and CDR2 is FQNNGV. The CDR3 region is CASSPHDGLRRDEQYF. The CDR3 nucleotides read TGTGCCAGCAGCCCTCATGACGGGCTGCGAAGGGATGAGCAGTACTTC.

This clonotype has only one observation. One end of the junction fails to match germline, which may point to a read error. The V gene is TRBV6-1, the J gene TRBJ2-3; 12 positions agree with TRBD2. Germline assignment: CDR1 MNHNS and CDR2 SASEGT. This CDR3 spans 15 amino acids. CDR3 loop: CDSNPGLAGTDTRYF. For the CDR3, the DNA is TGTGACAGTAACCCAGGACTAGCGGGAACAGATACGCGGTATTTT.

Concerning this clonotype: A much larger clone differs from this one at a single base, so this may be a read error. A read error is likely, as this CDR3 ends without the conserved phenylalanine or tryptophan. The genes are TRBV6-5 and TRBJ2-7; D is uncertain. The CDR3 sequence is 14 residues long. Germline V CDR1 and CDR2: MNHEY, SVGAGI. The V end lost 0 bases, the J end lost 3 bases, and 9 bases lay between the germline ends. The CDR3: CASSYSAVIYEQYI. CDR3 nucleotides: TGTGCCAGCAGTTACTCCGCAGTGATCTACGAGCAGTACATC.

Turning to this clonotype: One end of the junction fails to match germline, which may point to a read error. The chain couples TRBV11-1 to TRBJ2-3; D is unclear. Per germline, CDR1 SGHAT and CDR2 FQDESV (reference sequence). This CDR3 is 16 amino acids long. In DNA, the CDR3 is TGTGCCAGCACCTTAAGGACCCCGTCCTTCGCAGATACGCAGTATTTT. Encoded protein: CASTLRTPSFADTQYF.

This clonotype was counted between two and nine times. Lacking the conserved final phenylalanine or tryptophan, this CDR3 likely reflects a read error. This chain joins TRBV10-2 and TRBJ2-5; D might be TRBD2 (5 bases). The V and J ends lost 4 bases and 7 bases respectively, with 13 bases between them. The CDR3 is 13 residues long. Germline lookup yields CDR1 WSHSY and CDR2 SAAADI. CDR3 sequence: CASSAGPGGTQYL. In DNA form, the CDR3 reads TGCGCCAGCAGTGCCGGTCCCGGAGGGACCCAGTACCTC.

On this clonotype itself: A junction boundary mismatches the germline segment, possibly from a read error. The chain recombines TRBV29-1 with TRBJ2-7, with TRBD1 as a possible D gene (5 bases). From germline, CDR1 is SQVTM and CDR2 ANQGSEA. This CDR3 region has 15 residues. The CDR3 spells CGVSSGWGSTNEQYF. Written as DNA, the CDR3 is TGCGGCGTTTCGTCAGGGTGGGGAAGCACCAACGAGCAGTACTTC.

Notes on this clonotype: The germline gene is not matched at one end of the junction; a read error may be the cause. The chain links TRBV11-2 to TRBJ2-5; 8 bases align to TRBD1. Germline V lookup: CDR1 SGHAT, CDR2 FQNNGV. The CDR3 totals 12 residues. This chain's CDR3 is CASMEQGEIQYF. The CDR3 DNA sequence: TGTGCCAGCATGGAACAGGGGGAGATCCAGTACTTC.

Worth noting for this clonotype: It may be a read error: a sequence one base away is much more abundant. The chain joins TRBV12-3 or TRBV12-4 to TRBJ2-1; the D is unclear. There are 14 residues in the CDR3. Written as DNA, the CDR3 is TGTGACAGCAGCACCGCTCCTACTACAAATGAGCAGTTCTTC. Translating gives CDSSTAPTTNEQFF.

With respect to this clonotype: Without the conserved terminal phenylalanine or tryptophan, this CDR3 likely stems from a read error. This chain connects TRBV4-3 to TRBJ2-1; 12 bases align to TRBD2. Germline lookup yields CDR1 LGHNA and CDR2 YSLEER. The V gene end was trimmed by 10 bases and the J gene end by 1 base; junction bases not matched to a gene: 8. CDR3 length: 16 residues. The CDR3 DNA is TGCGCCAACATCCTCCTAGCGGGAGGGTCCTACAATGAGCAGTTCTTA. Protein: CANILLAGGSYNEQFL.

This chain connects TRBV5-1 to TRBJ2-1; no firm D call. Germline V gene lookup returns CDR1 SGHRS and CDR2 YFSETQ. Deletions cut 0 bases from V and 6 bases from J, with 7 bases between. This CDR3 has 13 residues. CDR3 region: CASSLVGINEQFF. Written as DNA, the CDR3 is TGCGCCAGCAGCTTGGTGGGGATCAATGAGCAGTTCTTC. Based on the CDR3 plus reference TRBV5-1 and TRBJ2-1, the full variable domain is KAGVTQTPRYLIKTRGQQVTLSCSPISGHRSVSWYQQTPGQGLQFLFEYFSETQRNKGNFPGRFSGRQFSNSRSEMNVSTLELGDSALYLCASSLVGINEQFFGPGTRLTVL.

Remarks on this clonotype: An end of the junction differs from the germline gene, which may be a read error. This rearrangement joins TRBV14 to TRBJ2-7; TRBD1 matches at 8 bases. The CDR3 covers 14 residues. Germline V lookup: CDR1 SGHDN, CDR2 FVKESK. CDR3 protein: CASIQGTGAYEQYF. In DNA, the CDR3 is TGTGCCAGCATCCAAGGGACAGGAGCCTACGAGCAGTACTTC.

Points on this clonotype: A much larger clone lies a single base off, so this may be a read error. The CDR3 is CGVGFGTGHSFSYEQYF. The DNA of the CDR3 is TGCGGCGTTGGGTTTGGGACAGGGCATTCCTTCTCCTACGAGCAGTACTTC. The rearrangement links TRBV29-1 to TRBJ2-7; 9 bases align to TRBD1. Germline loops: CDR1 SQVTM, CDR2 ANQGSEA. This CDR3 contains 17 residues.

V usage is TRBV30 and J usage is TRBJ2-7; D not certain. Germline V gene data show CDR1 as GTSNPN and CDR2 as SVGIG (reference sequence). Trimming cost V 4 bases and J 1 base, with 5 bases left between them. There are 11 residues in the CDR3. CDR3 bases: TGTGCCTGGAAGCAGTCCTACGAGCAGTACTTC. Its translation is CAWKQSYEQYF. Full variable domain (remainder filled in from reference TRBV30 and TRBJ2-7): SQTIHQWPATLVQPVGSPLSLECTVEGTSNPNLYWYRQAAGRGLQLLFYSVGIGQISSEVPQNLSASRPQDRQFILSSKKLLLSDSGFYLCAWKQSYEQYFGPGTRLTVT.